Sequencing of this TCR beta chain was carried out in a study of blood T cell repertoires in COVID-19. This CDR3 contains 15 residues. Per germline, CDR1 SGHNT and CDR2 YENEEA. Trimming cost V 5 bases and J 5 bases; bases outside gene matches: 9. Assay used: immunoSEQ multiplex PCR; TCRdb lists only in-frame clones, some missing. The data show 100,000 to 150,000 clones, about 91% seen once. The TCR comes from a woman in her forties or fifties with active or convalescent COVID-19. Sequenced input: peripheral blood. V is TRBV11-3 and J is TRBJ2-1; 7 nucleotides match TRBD1. The CDR3 nucleotides are TGTGCCAGCAGCCCACAGGGGCTCGGGGACAATGAGCAGTTCTTC. Encoded protein: CASSPQGLGDNEQFF. Full variable domain (outside the CDR3, taken from reference TRBV11-3 and TRBJ2-1): EAGVVQSPRYKIIEKKQPVAFWCNPISGHNTLYWYLQNLGQGPELLIRYENEEAVDDSQLPKDRFSAERLKGVDSTLKIQPAELGDSAVYLCASSPQGLGDNEQFFGPGTRLTVL.